Listed below are T cell receptor beta chains from one sample, sequenced in a study of blood T cell repertoires in COVID-19. Repertoires were generated with immunoSEQ multiplex PCR, while TCRdb's copy carries only in-frame clones and drops some. Of about 260,000 clones in the sample, over 75% were seen once. Sequencing used peripheral blood. These receptors were taken from a human donor in a cohort sampled during active COVID-19. Each CDR3 is given with its conserved first and last residue. Fields, in order: V gene, clone size, J gene, D gene, CDR3 length, CDR3 protein, CDR3 DNA. D genes are given only for firm matches. Only some rows state a clone size, as once, few, many or a class for expanded clones.

>TRBV13|.|TRBJ2-3|.|13
CASSLRRKDTQYF
TGTGCCAGCAGCTTAAGGAGGAAGGATACGCAGTATTTT
>TRBV18|.|TRBJ1-2|.|13
CASSPPVGVGYTF
TGTGCCAGCTCACCACCGGTAGGGGTTGGCTACACCTTC
>TRBV18|once|TRBJ1-2|.|14
CASSPGQNLYGYTF
TGTGCCAGCTCCCCCGGACAGAACCTCTATGGCTACACCTTC
>TRBV19|.|TRBJ2-4|TRBD2|14
CASRMGLGIGIQYF
TGTGCCAGTAGAATGGGACTAGGGATCGGCATTCAGTACTTC
>TRBV29-1|.|TRBJ2-3|TRBD2|14
CSALKAGGTDTQYF
TGCAGCGCGCTAAAAGCGGGAGGTACAGATACGCAGTATTTT
>TRBV19|.|TRBJ1-5|.|13
CASSSTPTEPQHF
TGTGCCAGTAGTTCGACACCCACGGAGCCCCAGCATTTT
>TRBV10-3|.|TRBJ1-3|TRBD1|13
CSSDQGQRNTIYF
TGTTCTTCGGATCAGGGACAGAGAAACACCATATATTTT
>TRBV15|.|TRBJ2-1|TRBD2|17
CATSREPTSGVGNEQFF
TGTGCCACCAGCAGAGAACCTACTAGCGGGGTGGGAAATGAGCAGTTCTTC
>TRBV5-1|.|TRBJ2-7|.|16
CASSIKQGPSSYEQYF
TGCGCCAGCAGCATTAAACAGGGACCCTCATCCTACGAGCAGTACTTC
>TRBV5-5|.|TRBJ2-7|TRBD2|11
CASRGGFEQYF
TGTGCCAGCAGGGGAGGGTTCGAGCAGTACTTC
>TRBV27|.|TRBJ2-7|TRBD2|12
CASGGVAYEQYF
TGTGCCAGCGGGGGGGTCGCCTACGAGCAGTACTTC
>TRBV7-9|.|TRBJ2-5|TRBD2|16
CASSRYTGTSGETQYF
TGTGCCAGCAGCCGATACACCGGGACTAGTGGAGAGACCCAGTACTTC
>TRBV28|.|TRBJ2-7|TRBD2|12
CASGTSSYEQYF
TGTGCCAGTGGGACTAGCAGCTACGAGCAGTACTTC
>TRBV9|.|TRBJ2-3|.|16
CASSVGSGENTDTQYF
TGTGCCAGCAGCGTAGGTAGCGGAGAAAACACAGATACGCAGTATTTT
>TRBV5-6|.|TRBJ1-5|.|12
CASSAFGQPQHF
TGTGCCAGCAGCGCATTCGGGCAGCCCCAGCATTTT
>TRBV24-1|.|TRBJ1-1|.|14
CATSDNGGNTEAFF
TGTGCCACCAGTGATAATGGAGGGAACACTGAAGCTTTCTTT
>TRBV4-3|.|TRBJ2-7|TRBD2|13
CASSGGVPDEQYF
TGCGCCAGCTCCGGGGGGGTACCTGACGAGCAGTACTTC
>TRBV7-9|.|TRBJ2-6|.|16
CASSRGGGSGANVLTF
TGTGCCAGCAGCAGGGGAGGGGGCTCTGGGGCCAACGTCCTGACTTTC
>TRBV7-8|.|TRBJ2-1|.|13
CASSPRTQDEQFF
TGTGCCAGCAGCCCCCGGACTCAGGATGAGCAGTTCTTC
>TRBV10-3|.|TRBJ2-7|.|13
CAIGHSEVYEQYF
TGTGCCATAGGGCATTCGGAGGTCTACGAGCAGTACTTC
>TRBV2|.|TRBJ2-7|.|12
CASRADFYEQYF
TGTGCCAGCAGGGCTGACTTCTACGAGCAGTACTTC
>TRBV29-1|.|TRBJ2-1|.|14
CSTEREDLINEQFF
TGCAGCACAGAAAGGGAGGATTTAATTAATGAGCAGTTCTTC
>TRBV15|.|TRBJ1-3|.|17
CATSRDPGAPSGNTIYF
TGTGCCACCAGCAGAGATCCCGGAGCTCCTTCTGGAAACACCATATATTTT
>TRBV7-9|few|TRBJ1-2|.|16
CASSLARGTADYGYTF
TGTGCCAGCAGCTTAGCGCGAGGCACGGCTGACTATGGCTACACCTTC
>TRBV27|.|TRBJ1-5|TRBD1|15
CASRPAGGTYQPQHF
TGTGCCAGCAGACCCGCAGGGGGGACTTATCAGCCCCAGCATTTT
>TRBV25-1|few|TRBJ2-2|TRBD2|14
CASRTSGNTGELFF
TGTGCCAGCAGGACTAGCGGGAACACCGGGGAGCTGTTTTTT
>TRBV18|.|TRBJ2-1|TRBD2|15
CASSPPSGDYNEQFF
TGTGCCAGCTCACCACCTAGCGGGGATTACAATGAGCAGTTCTTC
>TRBV2|.|TRBJ2-1|TRBD2|15
CASRRLSGSDNEQFF
TGTGCCAGCAGGCGACTCAGCGGGAGTGACAATGAGCAGTTCTTC
>TRBV6-1|few|TRBJ1-6|TRBD1|15
CASSESGQGRSPLHF
TGTGCCAGCAGTGAATCTGGACAGGGGAGGTCACCCCTCCACTTT
>TRBV19|few|TRBJ2-7|TRBD1|13
CASRDRGTNEQYF
TGTGCCAGTCGAGACAGGGGCACTAACGAGCAGTACTTC
>TRBV5-1|.|TRBJ2-1|TRBD2|15
CASSLESSGYNEQFF
TGCGCCAGCAGCTTGGAATCTAGCGGTTACAATGAGCAGTTCTTC
>TRBV2|.|TRBJ2-1|TRBD1|15
CASSDRQGARNEQFF
TGTGCCAGCAGTGATCGGCAGGGGGCGCGGAATGAGCAGTTCTTC
>TRBV30|.|TRBJ2-1|.|15
CAWSVLFLATNEQFF
TGTGCCTGGAGTGTACTATTCCTAGCGACGAATGAGCAGTTCTTC
>TRBV7-2|.|TRBJ1-1|.|16
CASSLDRPGGYPEAFF
TGTGCCAGCAGCTTAGATAGGCCAGGAGGGTATCCGGAAGCTTTCTTT
>TRBV12-3/TRBV12-4|.|TRBJ2-2|.|12
CASTPFPGELFF
TGTGCCAGCACCCCTTTCCCCGGGGAGCTGTTTTTT
>TRBV11-2|.|TRBJ2-7|.|14
CASSSNTGTYEQYF
TGTGCCAGCAGCTCTAATACAGGAACCTACGAGCAGTACTTC
>TRBV10-3|.|TRBJ2-3|TRBD1|15
CAISGGTAGTDTQYF
TGTGCCATCAGTGGGGGGACAGCGGGCACAGATACGCAGTATTTT
>TRBV30|.|TRBJ1-4|.|13
CAWEQGRGEKLFF
TGTGCCTGGGAACAGGGTAGGGGTGAAAAACTGTTTTTT
>TRBV28|.|TRBJ1-5|TRBD1|15
CASRKEQGSNQPQHF
TGTGCCAGCAGGAAGGAACAGGGGAGCAATCAGCCCCAGCATTTT
>TRBV2|.|TRBJ2-2|.|13
CASKGGGTGELFF
TGTGCCAGCAAAGGGGGGGGAACCGGGGAGCTGTTTTTT
>TRBV29-1|.|TRBJ2-1|.|12
CSVSRAGNEQFF
TGCAGCGTTTCTCGGGCGGGCAATGAGCAGTTCTTC
>TRBV27|.|TRBJ2-7|.|14
CASSFPLQGFEQYF
TGTGCCAGCAGTTTCCCCCTTCAGGGATTCGAGCAGTACTTC